The 27 T cell receptor beta chains reported below all come from one sample, sequenced in a study of Ad26.COV2.S vaccination and SARS-CoV-2 variants. As for treatment: approximately 18 received Ad26.COV2.S at low or high dose, single or two shots; a few received placebo; per-sample allocation not given. All samples were drawn on day 63, counting from the first vaccine or placebo injection. Clones were sequenced by immunoSEQ multiplex PCR, and TCRdb holds only the in-frame ones, with some missing. The sample holds about 440,000 clones, around 91% seen once. Sequenced material: peripheral blood, taken in a trial of Ad26.COV2.S vaccine versus placebo. The receptors were sampled from a person aged 18-65 years who received the Ad26.COV2.S COVID-19 vaccine or a placebo.

This clone has just a few counts. The chain links TRBV5-6 to TRBJ2-7; D not resolved. This CDR3 has 14 amino acids. Trimming cost V 4 bases and J 1 base, with 12 bases left between them. Germline values: CDR1 SGHDT, CDR2 YYEEEE. In DNA form, the CDR3 reads TGTGCCAGCAGCCCAGGACGGCGATCCTACGAGCAGTACTTC. This translates into CASSPGRRSYEQYF.

A single count supports this clone. The chain recombines TRBV15 with TRBJ1-2; no definite D call. Trimming pared 0 bases from V and 8 bases from J, leaving 7 bases between. The germline V gene has CDR1 LNHNV and CDR2 YYDKDF (reference sequence). The CDR3 has 12 amino acids. The CDR3 nucleotides read TGTGCCACCAGCAGAGATTTAGCCGGCTACACCTTC. This codes for CATSRDLAGYTF.

The chain has TRBV3-1 (or the pseudogene TRBV3-2) and TRBJ2-7; D perhaps matches TRBD2 (5 bases). V was shortened by 4 bases and J by 1 base, with 20 bases between the two germline ends. This CDR3 comprises 17 residues. Germline V gives CDR1 LGHDT, CDR2 YNNKEL (reference sequence). CDR3 DNA: TGTGCCAGCAGCCCCTATATGGGAGCTTCGTTATCCTACGAGCAGTACTTC. The encoded protein is CASSPYMGASLSYEQYF.

This chain connects TRBV7-3 to TRBJ2-3, with D uncertain. The V gene lost 5 bases and the J gene lost 2 bases, with 11 bases spanning the gap. The CDR3 length is 14 residues. CDR1 SGHTA and CDR2 FQGTGA come from the germline V gene. CDR3 region: CASSPATITDTQYF. The DNA for the CDR3 is TGTGCCAGCAGCCCGGCTACGATCACAGATACGCAGTATTTT.

The chain couples TRBV6-5 to TRBJ2-7; D remains ambiguous. With 8 bases removed from V and 0 bases from J, the gap between germline ends came to 14 bases. The CDR3 runs to 14 residues. CDR1 is MNHEY, CDR2 SVGAGI, per germline. CDR3 region: CASASRRSSYEQYF. Here the CDR3 DNA reads TGTGCCAGCGCCTCTCGCAGGAGCTCCTACGAGCAGTACTTC.

The CDR3 sequence: CASSPRLAEGYEQYF. CDR3 DNA: TGTGCCAGCAGCCCTCGACTAGCGGAGGGCTACGAGCAGTACTTC. V is TRBV7-2 and J is TRBJ2-7, with 9 bases lining up with TRBD2. Germline V gene sequence: CDR1 SGHTA, CDR2 FQGNSA. V lost 5 bases to trimming and J lost 3 bases; unmatched junction nucleotides: 8. The CDR3 sequence is 15 residues long.

This sequence joins TRBV5-1 and TRBJ2-3; D possibly uses TRBD1 or TRBD2 (6 bases each). Trimming pared 0 bases from V and 3 bases from J, leaving 11 bases between. This CDR3 is built from 15 residues. Germline V gene lookup returns CDR1 SGHRS and CDR2 YFSETQ. This chain's CDR3 is CASSLEGGLTDTQYF. CDR3 nucleotides: TGCGCCAGCAGCTTGGAAGGGGGGCTGACAGATACGCAGTATTTT. The full variable domain, its missing parts supplied by reference TRBV5-1 and TRBJ2-3, is KAGVTQTPRYLIKTRGQQVTLSCSPISGHRSVSWYQQTPGQGLQFLFEYFSETQRNKGNFPGRFSGRQFSNSRSEMNVSTLELGDSALYLCASSLEGGLTDTQYFGPGTRLTVL.

V gene TRBV6-1 combines with J gene TRBJ1-5; perhaps TRBD1 as D (6 bases). With 1 base removed from V and 4 bases from J, the gap between germline ends came to 8 bases. In germline, CDR1 is MNHNS, CDR2 SASEGT. The CDR3 contains 14 residues. CDR3 region: CASSEGQVNQPQHF. In DNA form, the CDR3 reads TGTGCCAGCAGTGAAGGACAGGTAAATCAGCCCCAGCATTTT.

The CDR3 DNA is TGTGCCACCAGTGAGCACGGACCGTATCGCACAGATACGCAGTATTTT. This translates into CATSEHGPYRTDTQYF. This chain uses TRBV24-1 with TRBJ2-3; no clear D. V was clipped by 4 bases and J by 1 base, with 14 bases between them. The V gene's germline CDR1 is KGHDR and CDR2 SFDVKD. This CDR3 has 16 residues.

In its sample, this clone was seen a few times. The V call is TRBV4-3, the J call TRBJ1-3; D gene ambiguous. The CDR3 loop spans 15 amino acids. Germline V gene data show CDR1 as LGHNA and CDR2 as YSLEER. V was trimmed by 1 base and J by 1 base, leaving 8 bases between them. The CDR3 DNA is TGCGCCAGCAGCCAAGGCTTCGGATCTGGAAACACCATATATTTT. It yields the protein CASSQGFGSGNTIYF.

The chain joins TRBV30 to TRBJ2-2, with TRBD1 identical over 8 bases. Germline-derived CDR1 and CDR2 are GTSNPN and SVGIG (reference sequence). The CDR3 is 15 amino acids. V was clipped by 0 bases and J by 1 base; unmatched bases: 1. The CDR3: CAWSVGTGNTGELFF. In DNA, the CDR3 is TGTGCCTGGAGTGTCGGGACAGGGAACACCGGGGAGCTGTTTTTT.

The rearrangement uses TRBV6-2 or TRBV6-3 and TRBJ2-4; 10 nucleotides agree with TRBD2. The CDR3 sequence is 20 residues long. Unmatched junction bases numbered 17, after V lost 4 bases and J lost 2 bases. The germline V gene has CDR1 MNHEY and CDR2 SVGEGT. The CDR3 region has the DNA TGTGCCAGCAGTTGGTCGAGCGGGAGGGCCGAAGATATGTCCAAAAACATTCAGTACTTC. This codes for CASSWSSGRAEDMSKNIQYF.

The chain carries TRBV27 and TRBJ1-2; 7 bases map to TRBD1. After removal of 4 bases from V and 4 bases from J, the junction contained 12 bases not matched to a gene. Per the germline V gene, CDR1 is MNHEY and CDR2 is SMNVEV (reference sequence). The CDR3 has 16 residues. As DNA, the CDR3 is TGTGCCAGCAGTTGGCTTAGGGGGCATTCCAGCTATGGCTACACCTTC. Translating gives CASSWLRGHSSYGYTF.

The V and J genes are TRBV19 and TRBJ2-1; 8 bases map to TRBD2. Per the germline V gene, CDR1 is LNHDA and CDR2 is SQIVND (reference sequence). V dropped 5 bases and J dropped 4; count of bases not matched to a gene: 7. This CDR3 region has 15 residues. The CDR3 reads CASSPIGLAYNEQFF. DNA of the CDR3: TGTGCCAGTAGTCCCATAGGACTAGCTTACAATGAGCAGTTCTTC.

V is TRBV6-2 or TRBV6-3 and J is TRBJ2-1, with 15 bases aligning to TRBD2. Unmatched junction bases numbered 4, after V lost 2 bases and J lost 5 bases. The CDR3 contains 17 residues. The germline V gene encodes CDR1 MNHEY and CDR2 SVGEGT. This chain's CDR3 is CASSYGGLAGGNNEQFF. For the CDR3, the DNA is TGTGCCAGCAGTTACGGCGGACTAGCGGGAGGGAACAATGAGCAGTTCTTC.

This chain uses TRBV7-9 with TRBJ1-2; TRBD1 matches 8 bases. Germline V gene data show CDR1 as SEHNR and CDR2 as FQNEAQ (reference sequence). CDR3 length: 14 residues. V was pared by 5 bases and J by 7 bases, with 9 bases of the junction left unmatched. CDR3 in DNA: TGTGCCAGCAGCCCCCCAGGACAGGGCTTTGGCTACACCTTC. Protein sequence: CASSPPGQGFGYTF.

This chain joins TRBV7-6 and TRBJ1-5; TRBD1 matches 7 bases. V lost 5 bases to trimming and J lost 0 bases; unmatched junction nucleotides: 13. The CDR3 loop spans 18 amino acids. CDR1 SGHVS and CDR2 FNYEAQ come from the germline V gene. The CDR3 DNA follows: TGTGCCAGCAGCCCCCTCCTTGGACAGGAGAATAGCAATCAGCCCCAGCATTTT. Translating gives CASSPLLGQENSNQPQHF.

V gene TRBV19 combines with J gene TRBJ2-5; perhaps TRBD1 as D (6 bases). The germline CDR1 and CDR2 sequences are LNHDA and SQIVND (reference sequence). This CDR3 is 14 amino acids long. Trimming removed 4 bases at V and 1 base at J, with 10 bases between. The chain's CDR3 is CASSTGQLQETQYF. The CDR3 region has the DNA TGTGCCAGTAGTACCGGACAGCTCCAAGAGACCCAGTACTTC.

The J gene is TRBJ1-4, the V gene TRBV5-1; TRBD1 is a possible D gene (5 bases). The CDR3 runs 14 residues. Germline loops: CDR1 SGHRS, CDR2 YFSETQ. The ends were cut back, 6 bases at V and 6 bases at J, with 15 bases in the middle. This CDR3 reads CASTISGGYEKLFF. Written as DNA, the CDR3 is TGCGCCAGCACCATATCGGGGGGGTATGAAAAACTGTTTTTT.

The chain joins TRBV9 to TRBJ2-7; TRBD1 matches 10 bases. Germline lookup yields CDR1 SGDLS and CDR2 YYNGEE. V shed 4 bases and J 7 bases; nucleotides not matched to a gene: 5. The CDR3 consists of 13 residues. CDR3 sequence reads: CASSRGQGGEQYF. Written as DNA, the CDR3 is TGTGCCAGCAGCCGTGGACAGGGGGGAGAGCAGTACTTC.

The rearrangement joins TRBV7-8 to TRBJ2-1; 8 positions agree with TRBD2. Germline values: CDR1 SGHVS, CDR2 FQNEAQ. With V trimmed by 5 bases and J by 8 bases, 8 bases remained unmatched. The CDR3 consists of 14 residues. The CDR3 DNA reads as TGTGCCAGCAGCCCAGCGGGGGATCCCGATGAGCAGTTCTTC. As protein: CASSPAGDPDEQFF.

The chain uses TRBV19 and TRBJ2-7; perhaps TRBD1 as D (6 bases). Germline V gene sequence: CDR1 LNHDA, CDR2 SQIVND (reference sequence). This CDR3 has 12 residues. Deletions cut 6 bases from V and 5 bases from J, with 11 bases between. The CDR3 reads CASRQGNDEQYF. In DNA form, the CDR3 reads TGTGCCAGTAGACAGGGCAACGACGAGCAGTACTTC.

This sequence joins TRBV28 and TRBJ1-3, with D perhaps matching TRBD1 (5 bases). CDR3 length equals 15 residues. Germline CDR1 is MDHEN and CDR2 is SYDVKM. V dropped 3 bases and J dropped 1 base, with 10 bases sitting between them. The CDR3, as DNA: TGTGCCAGCAGTTTCTGGGGGTTTTCTGGAAACACCATATATTTT. This encodes CASSFWGFSGNTIYF.

CDR3 amino acids: CASSYIAGAGYEQYF. Here the CDR3 DNA reads TGTGCCAGCAGTTACATTGCGGGAGCGGGCTACGAGCAGTACTTC. V gene TRBV6-2 or TRBV6-3 combines with J gene TRBJ2-7, with TRBD2 identical over 7 bases. Trimming took 2 bases from V and 3 from J; bases not matched to a gene: 7. Germline V lookup: CDR1 MNHEY, CDR2 SVGEGT. The CDR3 covers 15 residues.

The chain combines TRBV9 with TRBJ2-1, with 9 bases fitting TRBD1. Germline CDR1 is SGDLS and CDR2 is YYNGEE. The CDR3 covers 15 residues. The junction had 6 bases not matched to a gene; V was cut back by 0 bases and J by 8 bases. The CDR3 is CASSVGGQGEHEQFF. The CDR3 nucleotides are TGTGCCAGCAGCGTAGGGGGACAGGGAGAGCATGAGCAGTTCTTC.

The J gene is TRBJ1-1, the V gene TRBV27; D unclear. The CDR3 extends over 13 amino acids. The germline CDR1 and CDR2 sequences are MNHEY and SMNVEV (reference sequence). Trimming took off 5 bases at V and 3 bases at J, with 10 bases between the two ends. CDR3 loop: CASSLAEDTEAFF. As DNA, the CDR3 is TGTGCCAGCAGTCTTGCGGAGGACACTGAAGCTTTCTTT.

Note on this clone: A read error is likely, as this CDR3 ends without the conserved phenylalanine or tryptophan. The DNA is omitted, as the CDR3 cannot be located on it reliably, and the CDR3 follows TCRdb's listing. The J gene is TRBJ2-3, the V gene TRBV5-4; the DNA was not compared with TRBD2, the D call given in the table. The CDR3 length is 15 residues, termini included. CDR1 and CDR2 from the germline V gene are SGHNT and YYREEE (reference sequence). CDR3 residues: CASSPGLAGGPISLR.